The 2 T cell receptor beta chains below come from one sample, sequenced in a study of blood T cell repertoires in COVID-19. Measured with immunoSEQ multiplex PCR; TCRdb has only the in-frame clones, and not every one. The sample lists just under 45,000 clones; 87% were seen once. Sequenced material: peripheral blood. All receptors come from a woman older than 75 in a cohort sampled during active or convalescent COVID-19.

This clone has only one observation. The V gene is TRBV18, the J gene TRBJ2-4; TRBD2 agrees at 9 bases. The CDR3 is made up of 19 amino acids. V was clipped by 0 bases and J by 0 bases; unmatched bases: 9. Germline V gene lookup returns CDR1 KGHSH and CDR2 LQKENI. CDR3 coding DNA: TGTGCCAGCTCACCACCGGGGAGCGGGGGGCTCGGAGCCAAAAACATTCAGTACTTC. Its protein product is CASSPPGSGGLGAKNIQYF. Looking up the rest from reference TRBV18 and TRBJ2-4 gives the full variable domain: NAGVMQNPRHLVRRRGQEARLRCSPMKGHSHVYWYRQLPEEGLKFMVYLQKENIIDESGMPKERFSAEFPKEGPSILRIQQVVRGDSAAYFCASSPPGSGGLGAKNIQYFGAGTRLSVL.

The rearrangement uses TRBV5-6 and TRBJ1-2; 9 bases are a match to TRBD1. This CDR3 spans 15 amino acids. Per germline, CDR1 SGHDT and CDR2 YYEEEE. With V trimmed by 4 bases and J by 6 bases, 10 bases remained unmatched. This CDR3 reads CASSDPRGQGDGYTF. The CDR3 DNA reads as TGTGCCAGCAGCGATCCCCGGGGACAGGGCGATGGCTACACCTTC.